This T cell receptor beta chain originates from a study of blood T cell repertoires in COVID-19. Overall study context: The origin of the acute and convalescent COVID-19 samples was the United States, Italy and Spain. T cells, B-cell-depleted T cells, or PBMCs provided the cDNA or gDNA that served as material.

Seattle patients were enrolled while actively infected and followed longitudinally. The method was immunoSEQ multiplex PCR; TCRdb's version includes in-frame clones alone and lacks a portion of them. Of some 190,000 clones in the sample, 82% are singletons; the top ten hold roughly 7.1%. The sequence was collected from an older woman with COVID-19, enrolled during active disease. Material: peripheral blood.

This chain's CDR3 is CASSQAGVANEKLFF. The CDR3 nucleotides read TGCGCCAGCAGCCAAGCGGGGGTAGCTAATGAAAAACTGTTTTTT. The chain carries TRBV4-3 and TRBJ1-4, with D maybe TRBD1 (5 bases). Trimming took off 1 base at V and 3 bases at J, with 9 bases between the two ends. Germline V gene data show CDR1 as LGHNA and CDR2 as YSLEER. The CDR3 has 15 residues.